The rows below give T cell receptor beta chains drawn from one sample of a study of shared clonotypes between healthy human individuals. The assay was immunoSEQ multiplex PCR, and TCRdb's table has in-frame clones only and misses some. The sample has some 500,000 clones, approximately 79% seen once. What was sequenced was PBMCs. The receptor set was obtained from a woman between 35 and 50 years old in good health. Some clones in this sample may be carry-over from other donors' samples. Each CDR3 is given with its conserved first and last residue. Fields, in order: V gene, clone size, CDR3 protein. Rows may omit the clone size; those that give it use once, few, many or a size class.

v_gene: TRBV7-9; abundance: .; CDR3aa: CASSLAGTEAYEQYF
v_gene: TRBV7-8; abundance: .; CDR3aa: CASSQIEGLPYNEQFF
v_gene: TRBV30; abundance: .; CDR3aa: CAWTSGVTDTQYF
v_gene: TRBV30; abundance: .; CDR3aa: CAWSRQGSEKLFF
v_gene: TRBV7-2; abundance: .; CDR3aa: CASSVSGNSYEQYF
v_gene: TRBV7-9; abundance: .; CDR3aa: CASSANRDGGYTF
v_gene: TRBV4-2; abundance: few; CDR3aa: CASSQKFGWSVAGVVVEQYF
v_gene: TRBV18; abundance: .; CDR3aa: CASSPPWREVYNEQFF
v_gene: TRBV7-8; abundance: .; CDR3aa: CASSPETGVAYEQYF
v_gene: TRBV7-2; abundance: .; CDR3aa: CASSSSTGDTEAFF
v_gene: TRBV6-1; abundance: .; CDR3aa: CASSEYVVYEQYF
v_gene: TRBV5-1; abundance: .; CDR3aa: CASTPGTPGTGELFF
v_gene: TRBV30; abundance: once; CDR3aa: CAWAPRGAARKLFF
v_gene: TRBV5-1; abundance: .; CDR3aa: CASSLEGTSGHNEQFF
v_gene: TRBV19; abundance: .; CDR3aa: CASSIRGLAERDNEQFF
v_gene: TRBV6-4; abundance: .; CDR3aa: CASSDGGVDTQYF
v_gene: TRBV28; abundance: .; CDR3aa: CASILQGGNEQFF
v_gene: TRBV6-6; abundance: few; CDR3aa: CASRPPGEKSGYTF
v_gene: TRBV18; abundance: .; CDR3aa: CASSPPVGRGQNYGYTF
v_gene: TRBV7-9; abundance: .; CDR3aa: CASSLNLGQETQYF
v_gene: TRBV7-8; abundance: .; CDR3aa: CASSLVAGGSYEQYF
v_gene: TRBV28; abundance: .; CDR3aa: CASSLSLGQGPLEQYF
v_gene: TRBV5-1; abundance: .; CDR3aa: CASSHRGLTGSTGELFF
v_gene: TRBV30; abundance: .; CDR3aa: CAWSRGSGQETQYF
v_gene: TRBV30; abundance: .; CDR3aa: CAWSRTGTGQLYGYTF
v_gene: TRBV7-3; abundance: once; CDR3aa: CASSLTLAGELFF
v_gene: TRBV10-3; abundance: few; CDR3aa: CATVGATDTQYF
v_gene: TRBV2; abundance: .; CDR3aa: CASSRPPGPEFF